Included here is one T cell receptor beta chain sequence, with context. Its antigen is unidentified. The germline gives CDR1 LNHDA, CDR2 SQIVND (reference sequence). Between the trimmed V and J ends, which lost 3 bases and 4 bases, there was a span of 10 bases. There are 13 residues in the CDR3. CD8 cells regarded as naive lacked CD45RO, were positively chosen for CCR7, and omitted terminally differentiated effector memory CD45RA+ cells. The data stem from a study of shared clonotypes between healthy human individuals. The study, taken as a whole, reports: Rarefaction gave evidence that sorted-subset sequencing remained incomplete despite large depth.

Each sorted subset replicate got 200 ng genomic DNA, 30,000 or so genomes. The assay was immunoSEQ multiplex PCR, and TCRdb's table has in-frame clones only and misses some. The sample records roughly 2 million clones, roughly 95% being singletons. The chain has TRBV19 and TRBJ2-7; D possibly uses TRBD1 or TRBD2 (5 bases each). This TCR was recovered from a man younger than 30 in good health. The sequencing sample was made of naive CD8+ T cells sorted from blood. The CDR3: CASSIRDGYEQYF. The DNA for the CDR3 is TGTGCCAGTAGTATCCGGGACGGTTACGAGCAGTACTTC.